The sequence of this T cell receptor (beta chain) was determined in a study of technical replicates of blood from a handful of donors. Some clones are missing from TCRdb's copy, which holds only in-frame ones; the method was immunoSEQ multiplex PCR. This sample has tens of thousands of clones, with approximately 94% found just once. Germline V gives CDR1 MNHEY, CDR2 SMNVEV (reference sequence). The CDR3 is 14 amino acids. V lost 2 bases to trimming and J lost 4 bases; unmatched junction nucleotides: 4. The TCR was taken from a human donor in good health. The material sequenced was T cells isolated from PBMCs. The chain carries TRBV27 and TRBJ1-2, with 7 bases identical to TRBD1. This CDR3 is CASSLGGGSYGYTF. CDR3 coding DNA: TGTGCCAGCAGTTTAGGAGGGGGCTCCTATGGCTACACCTTC.